This T cell receptor beta chain was observed in a study of identical twins' blood T cells. Study-wide findings and caveats: Mainly, cloneset size products determined shared clonotypes, twins included.

TCRdb re-called the 5' RACE reads through MiXCR, storing one row per CDR3 protein. The sample lists fewer than 450,000 distinct CDR3 sequences, about 28% occurring once. The CDR3 has 15 residues. From germline, CDR1 is ENHRY and CDR2 SYGVKD. Between the trimmed V and J ends, which lost 6 bases and 3 bases, there was a span of 14 bases. As to this clonotype: Its antigen is undetermined.

The J gene is TRBJ2-2, the V gene TRBV10-3; possible D gene TRBD1, 6 bases. This sequence was found in a woman aged 18-49 years in good health. Material for sequencing was PBMCs. Written as DNA, the CDR3 is TGTGCCATCAGATCTCAGGGGCCCCACACCGGGGAGCTGTTTTTT. This translates into CAIRSQGPHTGELFF.